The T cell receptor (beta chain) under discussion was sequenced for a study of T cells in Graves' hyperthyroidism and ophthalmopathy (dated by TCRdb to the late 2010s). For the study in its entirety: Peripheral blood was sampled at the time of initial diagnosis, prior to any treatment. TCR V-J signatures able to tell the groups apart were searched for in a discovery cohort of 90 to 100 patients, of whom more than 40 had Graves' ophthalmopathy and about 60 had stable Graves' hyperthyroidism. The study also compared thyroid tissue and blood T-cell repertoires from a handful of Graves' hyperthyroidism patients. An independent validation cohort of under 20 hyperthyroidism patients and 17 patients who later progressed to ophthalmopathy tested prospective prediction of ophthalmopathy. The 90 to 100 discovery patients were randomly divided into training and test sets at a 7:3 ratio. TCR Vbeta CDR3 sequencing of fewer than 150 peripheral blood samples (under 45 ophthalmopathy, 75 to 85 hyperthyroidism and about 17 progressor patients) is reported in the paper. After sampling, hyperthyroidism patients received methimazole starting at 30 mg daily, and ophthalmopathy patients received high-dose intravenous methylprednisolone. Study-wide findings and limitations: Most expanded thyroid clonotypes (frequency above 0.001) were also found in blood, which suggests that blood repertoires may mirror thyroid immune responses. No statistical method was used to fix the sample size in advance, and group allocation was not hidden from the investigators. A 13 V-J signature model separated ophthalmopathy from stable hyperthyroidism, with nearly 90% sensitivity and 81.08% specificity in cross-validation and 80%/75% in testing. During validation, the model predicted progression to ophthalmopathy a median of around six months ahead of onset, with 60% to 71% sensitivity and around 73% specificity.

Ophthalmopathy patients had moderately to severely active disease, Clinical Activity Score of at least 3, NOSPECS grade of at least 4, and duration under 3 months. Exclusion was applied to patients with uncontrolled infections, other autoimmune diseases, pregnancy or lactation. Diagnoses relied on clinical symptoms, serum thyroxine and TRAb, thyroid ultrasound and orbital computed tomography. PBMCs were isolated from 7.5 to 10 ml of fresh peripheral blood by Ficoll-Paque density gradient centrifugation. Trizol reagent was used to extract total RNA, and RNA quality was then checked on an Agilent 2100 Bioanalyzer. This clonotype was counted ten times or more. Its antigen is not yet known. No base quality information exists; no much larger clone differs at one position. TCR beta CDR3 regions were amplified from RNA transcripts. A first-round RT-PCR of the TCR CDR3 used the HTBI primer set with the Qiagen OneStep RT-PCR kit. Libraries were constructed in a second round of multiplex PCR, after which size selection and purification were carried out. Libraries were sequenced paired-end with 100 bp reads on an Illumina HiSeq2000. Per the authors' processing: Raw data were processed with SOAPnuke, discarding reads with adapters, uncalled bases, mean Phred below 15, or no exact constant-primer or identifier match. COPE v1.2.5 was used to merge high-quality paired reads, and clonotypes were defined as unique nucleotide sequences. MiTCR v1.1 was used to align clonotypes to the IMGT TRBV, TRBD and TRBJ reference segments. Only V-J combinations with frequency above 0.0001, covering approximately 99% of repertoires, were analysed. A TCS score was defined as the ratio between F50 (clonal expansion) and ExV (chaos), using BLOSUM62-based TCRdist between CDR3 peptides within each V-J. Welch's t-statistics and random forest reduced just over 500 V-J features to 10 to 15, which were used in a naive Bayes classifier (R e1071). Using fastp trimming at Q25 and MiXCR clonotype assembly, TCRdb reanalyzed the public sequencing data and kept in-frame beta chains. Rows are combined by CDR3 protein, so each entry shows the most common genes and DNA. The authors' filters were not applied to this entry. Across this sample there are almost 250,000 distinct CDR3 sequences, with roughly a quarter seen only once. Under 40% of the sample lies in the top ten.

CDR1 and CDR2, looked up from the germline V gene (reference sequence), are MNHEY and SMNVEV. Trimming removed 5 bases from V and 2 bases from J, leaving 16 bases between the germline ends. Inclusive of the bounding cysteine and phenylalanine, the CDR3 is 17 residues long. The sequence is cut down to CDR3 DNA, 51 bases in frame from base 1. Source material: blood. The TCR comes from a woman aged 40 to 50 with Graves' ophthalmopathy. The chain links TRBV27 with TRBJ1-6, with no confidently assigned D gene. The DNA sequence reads TGTGCCAGCAGTCTTCGGGTCCAAGGCCCCTATAATTCACCCCTCCACTTT. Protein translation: CASSLRVQGPYNSPLHF.